This is a list of T cell receptor beta chains from one sample in a study of monozygotic twins with cystic fibrosis. This table comes from immunoSEQ multiplex PCR, and its TCRdb copy is limited to in-frame clones, with some not included. There are just under 20,000 clones in the sample; 75% to 95% occur only once, and 1.5% to 2% lies in the top ten. Sequencing was done on a sample of blood. These receptor sequences come from a girl aged 2 to 10 with cystic fibrosis. The CDR3 runs from the conserved cysteine through the conserved F or W. Fields, in order: V gene, J gene, D gene, CDR3 protein. A D gene is named only where the DNA matches it firmly.

v_gene: TRBV29-1
j_gene: TRBJ2-3
d_gene: TRBD1
CDR3aa: CSVSGQGSTDTQYF

v_gene: TRBV19
j_gene: TRBJ1-5
d_gene: NA
CDR3aa: CASTPLRQGTGSNQPQHF

v_gene: TRBV4-2
j_gene: TRBJ1-2
d_gene: NA
CDR3aa: CASSQEGRTYGYTF

v_gene: TRBV12-5
j_gene: TRBJ2-1
d_gene: NA
CDR3aa: CASGLAPEQANEQFF

v_gene: TRBV27
j_gene: TRBJ2-7
d_gene: TRBD2
CDR3aa: CASSLSSLSGSYEQYF

v_gene: TRBV30
j_gene: TRBJ1-3
d_gene: NA
CDR3aa: CAWSPLSSGNTIYF

v_gene: TRBV29-1
j_gene: TRBJ2-2
d_gene: NA
CDR3aa: CSGYKNTGELFF

v_gene: TRBV27
j_gene: TRBJ2-1
d_gene: NA
CDR3aa: CASSPYGGTYNEQFF

v_gene: TRBV4-3
j_gene: TRBJ2-7
d_gene: NA
CDR3aa: CASSQGKGGAYEQYF

v_gene: TRBV10-2
j_gene: TRBJ2-1
d_gene: NA
CDR3aa: CASSGPKGDLYNEQFF

v_gene: TRBV27
j_gene: TRBJ1-5
d_gene: NA
CDR3aa: CASSLSGGGDQPQHF

v_gene: TRBV6-1
j_gene: TRBJ2-7
d_gene: NA
CDR3aa: CASSEEQGGSYEQYF

v_gene: TRBV5-1
j_gene: TRBJ2-7
d_gene: TRBD1
CDR3aa: CASSPVPGTGVHGRYEQYF

v_gene: TRBV30
j_gene: TRBJ2-5
d_gene: NA
CDR3aa: CAWSLSSSDLDQYF

v_gene: TRBV6-1
j_gene: TRBJ2-1
d_gene: NA
CDR3aa: CASSVGQRVNEQFF

v_gene: TRBV29-1
j_gene: TRBJ1-2
d_gene: NA
CDR3aa: CSVQGGYGYTF

v_gene: TRBV7-3
j_gene: TRBJ1-1
d_gene: NA
CDR3aa: CASSLTGNTEAFF

v_gene: TRBV4-1
j_gene: TRBJ2-7
d_gene: NA
CDR3aa: CASSQDSGRSSYEQYF

v_gene: TRBV6-5
j_gene: TRBJ1-5
d_gene: TRBD1
CDR3aa: CASSYSGQGSQPQHF

v_gene: TRBV28
j_gene: TRBJ1-1
d_gene: NA
CDR3aa: CASNIGYRADKEAFF

v_gene: TRBV27
j_gene: TRBJ1-5
d_gene: NA
CDR3aa: CASSLSGRVNQPQHF

v_gene: TRBV2
j_gene: TRBJ2-3
d_gene: NA
CDR3aa: CASRDYGTDTQYF

v_gene: TRBV2
j_gene: TRBJ2-2
d_gene: NA
CDR3aa: CAKGGFDKYTGELFF

v_gene: TRBV19
j_gene: TRBJ2-6
d_gene: TRBD1
CDR3aa: CASASPGQSYSGANVLTF

v_gene: TRBV11-2
j_gene: TRBJ2-5
d_gene: TRBD2
CDR3aa: CASSLEAGGRQTQYF

v_gene: TRBV15
j_gene: TRBJ2-1
d_gene: NA
CDR3aa: CATNQGGVGQGHNEQFF

v_gene: TRBV6-4
j_gene: TRBJ2-2
d_gene: NA
CDR3aa: CASRDRNTGELFF

v_gene: TRBV2
j_gene: TRBJ1-2
d_gene: NA
CDR3aa: CATRGTYFHYGYTF

v_gene: TRBV14
j_gene: TRBJ2-7
d_gene: NA
CDR3aa: CASSQLNREQYF

v_gene: TRBV9
j_gene: TRBJ1-1
d_gene: NA
CDR3aa: CASGKPGTITEAFF

v_gene: TRBV27
j_gene: TRBJ2-7
d_gene: TRBD1
CDR3aa: CASSSTGTEAYEQYF

v_gene: TRBV4-2
j_gene: TRBJ2-1
d_gene: TRBD2
CDR3aa: CASSQDPSSGSYNEQFF

v_gene: TRBV19
j_gene: TRBJ2-1
d_gene: TRBD2
CDR3aa: CASSIFTSGNSYNEQFF

v_gene: TRBV25-1
j_gene: TRBJ2-3
d_gene: TRBD2
CDR3aa: CATTGLADLLGTQYF

v_gene: TRBV6-5
j_gene: TRBJ2-5
d_gene: NA
CDR3aa: CASSYSILVRETQYF

v_gene: TRBV6-1
j_gene: TRBJ1-4
d_gene: NA
CDR3aa: CASSEALQGGNEKLFF

v_gene: TRBV29-1
j_gene: TRBJ2-5
d_gene: NA
CDR3aa: CSVLGTPGGGETQYF

v_gene: TRBV2
j_gene: TRBJ2-1
d_gene: TRBD2
CDR3aa: CASSGGLAGVGYNEQFF

v_gene: TRBV7-6
j_gene: TRBJ2-7
d_gene: NA
CDR3aa: CASSPRVGVYEQYF

v_gene: TRBV6-6
j_gene: TRBJ1-6
d_gene: NA
CDR3aa: CASSYSRARRDSPLHF

v_gene: TRBV5-1
j_gene: TRBJ2-6
d_gene: NA
CDR3aa: CASSLERGSGANVLTF

v_gene: TRBV6-6
j_gene: TRBJ2-5
d_gene: NA
CDR3aa: CASRQVIGRSQETQYF

v_gene: TRBV2
j_gene: TRBJ1-1
d_gene: TRBD1
CDR3aa: CASRQDRVVAFF

v_gene: TRBV6-1
j_gene: TRBJ1-3
d_gene: NA
CDR3aa: CASSDLQGSGNTIYF

v_gene: TRBV28
j_gene: TRBJ2-7
d_gene: NA
CDR3aa: CASGASYEQYF

v_gene: TRBV30
j_gene: TRBJ1-1
d_gene: NA
CDR3aa: CAWTLGGGTEAFF

v_gene: TRBV29-1
j_gene: TRBJ2-5
d_gene: NA
CDR3aa: CSVERGRVQETQYF

v_gene: TRBV6-5
j_gene: TRBJ2-1
d_gene: NA
CDR3aa: CASSYSPGYNEQFF

v_gene: TRBV27
j_gene: TRBJ2-5
d_gene: TRBD1
CDR3aa: CASRLQGAGETQYF

v_gene: TRBV13
j_gene: TRBJ2-3
d_gene: NA
CDR3aa: CASSFRGPSTDTQYF

v_gene: TRBV7-9
j_gene: TRBJ1-1
d_gene: NA
CDR3aa: CASSPPLEEAFF

v_gene: TRBV28
j_gene: TRBJ2-1
d_gene: NA
CDR3aa: CASSSPRDYNEQFF

v_gene: TRBV19
j_gene: TRBJ2-1
d_gene: NA
CDR3aa: CASSETYNEQFF

v_gene: TRBV10-1
j_gene: TRBJ2-2
d_gene: NA
CDR3aa: CASSEGLLTGELFF

v_gene: TRBV4-1
j_gene: TRBJ2-7
d_gene: NA
CDR3aa: CASSPTKGPYEQYF

v_gene: TRBV19
j_gene: TRBJ2-5
d_gene: NA
CDR3aa: CASSIFASETQYF

v_gene: TRBV7-7
j_gene: TRBJ1-5
d_gene: NA
CDR3aa: CASSLDGTRPNQPQHF

v_gene: TRBV28
j_gene: TRBJ2-5
d_gene: TRBD2
CDR3aa: CASSLWTSGQETQYF

v_gene: TRBV6-5
j_gene: TRBJ1-2
d_gene: NA
CDR3aa: CASSPGLEGYTF